The next 30 T cell receptor beta chains were all read from a single sample in a study of Ad26.COV2.S vaccination and SARS-CoV-2 variants. Treatment defined: about 20 received Ad26.COV2.S at low or high dose, single or two shots; about five received placebo; per-sample allocation not given. Sampling was done on day 63 after the first vaccine or placebo injection. TCRdb's table, derived via immunoSEQ multiplex PCR, lists solely in-frame clones and lacks some. Among 430,000 or so clones listed, approximately 92% were seen once. This specimen was peripheral blood, taken in a trial of Ad26.COV2.S vaccine versus placebo. The receptors derive from a person between 18 and 65 years old who received the Ad26.COV2.S COVID-19 vaccine or a placebo.

This clone is a singleton in its sample. The chain links TRBV6-5 to TRBJ2-5; no definite D call. Germline V CDR1 and CDR2: MNHEY, SVGAGI. The CDR3 consists of 13 residues. V gave up 2 bases and J gave up 1 base, with 5 bases separating them. DNA for the CDR3: TGTGCCAGCAGTTACGGGGTCCAAGAGACCCAGTACTTC. It codes for CASSYGVQETQYF.

The V call is TRBV28, the J call TRBJ1-3; no reliable D call. Germline V gives CDR1 MDHEN, CDR2 SYDVKM. The length of the CDR3 is 16 residues. The V and J ends lost 5 bases and 0 bases respectively, with 14 bases between them. The CDR3, as DNA: TGTGCCAGCAGTCCTGGTAGGGTGCCCTCTGGAAACACCATATATTTT. Amino acids: CASSPGRVPSGNTIYF.

V usage is TRBV7-2 and J usage is TRBJ2-5, with D possibly being TRBD2 (5 bases). Germline CDR1 is SGHTA and CDR2 is FQGNSA. The V end was cut by 5 bases, the J end by 5 bases, with 12 bases between. This CDR3 is 13 amino acids long. CDR3 in DNA: TGTGCCAGCAGCCCAGAGGGTGGGGAGACCCAGTACTTC. Translating gives CASSPEGGETQYF.

This rearrangement joins TRBV7-9 to TRBJ1-2; 8 bases are shared with TRBD1. CDR3 length equals 16 residues. CDR1 SEHNR and CDR2 FQNEAQ come from the germline V gene (reference sequence). Germline trimming cut 4 bases from V and 4 bases from J; bases unmatched to any gene: 11. CDR3 in DNA: TGTGCCAGCAGCTCCTTGGCACAGGGGGATGTCTATGGCTACACCTTC. Translating it yields CASSSLAQGDVYGYTF. Full variable domain (outside the CDR3, taken from reference TRBV7-9 and TRBJ1-2): DTGVSQNPRHKITKRGQNVTFRCDPISEHNRLYWYRQTLGQGPEFLTYFQNEAQLEKSRLLSDRFSAERPKGSFSTLEIQRTEQGDSAMYLCASSSLAQGDVYGYTFGSGTRLTVV.

The chain has TRBV4-3 and TRBJ1-3, with a tentative D call TRBD1 (5 bases). The ends were cut back, 2 bases at V and 0 bases at J, with 11 bases in the middle. Germline lookup yields CDR1 LGHNA and CDR2 YSLEER. The CDR3 spans 16 residues. CDR3 nucleotide sequence: TGCGCCAGCAGCCAATCGACAGTGTTCTCTGGAAACACCATATATTTT. It specifies CASSQSTVFSGNTIYF.

This rearrangement joins TRBV6-2 or TRBV6-3 to TRBJ1-2; no firm D call. V was shortened by 5 bases and J by 4 bases, with 11 bases between the two germline ends. Per the germline V gene, CDR1 is MNHEY and CDR2 is SVGEGT. CDR3 size: 13 residues. The DNA for the CDR3 is TGTGCCAGCAGTAGTGGGAGTTTCTATGGCTACACCTTC. Translating gives CASSSGSFYGYTF.

V and J are TRBV5-6 and TRBJ1-4, with D unclear. The V and J ends lost 0 bases and 6 bases respectively, with 6 bases between them. The CDR3 extends over 13 amino acids. The germline V gene encodes CDR1 SGHDT and CDR2 YYEEEE. The CDR3 bases are TGTGCCAGCAGCTTGGGTTCCCATGAAAAACTGTTTTTT. This codes for CASSLGSHEKLFF.

V usage is TRBV6-5 and J usage is TRBJ1-1; 10 bases line up with TRBD1. The CDR3 spans 14 residues. CDR1 is MNHEY and CDR2 is SVGAGI in the germline V gene. With V trimmed by 5 bases and J by 6 bases, 6 bases remained unmatched. The CDR3, as DNA: TGTGCCAGCAGTCCGGGACAGGGGTTCCCTGAAGCTTTCTTT. This gives the protein CASSPGQGFPEAFF.

V gene TRBV4-1 combines with J gene TRBJ2-7; weak D call: TRBD1 (5 bases). The V and J ends lost 3 bases and 2 bases respectively, with 8 bases between them. The CDR3 totals 13 residues. Germline assignment: CDR1 MGHRA and CDR2 YSYEKL. CDR3 in amino acids: CASSHDRTYEQYF. Written as DNA, the CDR3 is TGCGCCAGCAGCCATGACAGAACCTACGAGCAGTACTTC.

CDR3: CASSQVSGREETQYF. The DNA for the CDR3 is TGTGCCAGCAGCCAGGTTAGCGGGAGGGAAGAGACCCAGTACTTC. The chain is built from TRBV7-9 and TRBJ2-5; 11 bases match TRBD2. V gave up 5 bases and J gave up 3 bases; unmatched junction bases: 5. Germline CDR1 reads SEHNR; CDR2 reads FQNEAQ (reference sequence). The CDR3 is 15 residues long. The full variable domain, completed using reference TRBV7-9 and TRBJ2-5, is DTGVSQNPRHKITKRGQNVTFRCDPISEHNRLYWYRQTLGQGPEFLTYFQNEAQLEKSRLLSDRFSAERPKGSFSTLEIQRTEQGDSAMYLCASSQVSGREETQYFGPGTRLLVL.

The chain uses TRBV2 and TRBJ2-7; 7 nucleotides line up with TRBD2. Germline assignment: CDR1 SNHLY and CDR2 FYNNEI. Trimming removed 6 bases from V and 0 bases from J; junction bases left unmatched: 2. The CDR3 is 13 amino acids. As DNA, the CDR3 is TGTGCCAGCAGGGGAGGGAGCTCCTACGAGCAGTACTTC. It yields the protein CASRGGSSYEQYF.

This chain joins TRBV7-9 and TRBJ2-2; 8 bases are shared with TRBD1. V lost 5 bases and J lost 3; bases outside the gene matches: 14. The CDR3 runs 18 residues. Germline loops: CDR1 SEHNR, CDR2 FQNEAQ (reference sequence). The chain's CDR3 is CASSIRGQNPFDTGELFF. The DNA of the CDR3 is TGTGCCAGCAGCATCAGGGGGCAAAACCCCTTCGACACCGGGGAGCTGTTTTTT.

The CDR3 coding sequence is TGTGCCAGCAGTTACCAGGGTATGGCTGAAGCTTTCTTT. This translates into CASSYQGMAEAFF. V is TRBV6-2 or TRBV6-3 and J is TRBJ1-1, with a weak D call TRBD1 (5 bases). The CDR3 runs to 13 residues. Germline V gene data show CDR1 as MNHEY and CDR2 as SVGEGT. Trimming removed 2 bases from V and 6 bases from J, with 10 bases in between.

The gene calls are TRBV2 and TRBJ2-2, with 7 bases fitting TRBD2. The CDR3 is 15 residues long. Trimming took 4 bases from V and 2 from J; bases not matched to a gene: 4. Per germline, CDR1 SNHLY and CDR2 FYNNEI. The DNA for the CDR3 is TGTGCCAGCAGTGGCCTAGCGGTTAACACCGGGGAGCTGTTTTTT. It is translated as CASSGLAVNTGELFF. The full variable domain, with the rest looked up from reference TRBV2 and TRBJ2-2, is EPEVTQTPSHQVTQMGQEVILRCVPISNHLYFYWYRQILGQKVEFLVSFYNNEISEKSEIFDDQFSVERPDGSNFTLKIRSTKLEDSAMYFCASSGLAVNTGELFFGEGSRLTVL.

This clone was seen a single time. The rearrangement links TRBV10-1 to TRBJ2-1; 9 bases are a match to TRBD2. The CDR3 is 13 amino acids. The trim removed 8 bases at V and 5 bases at J, leaving 4 bases unmatched. Germline CDR1 WNHNN, CDR2 SYGVQD (reference sequence). CDR3: CASGLAINNEQFF. In nucleotides, the CDR3 is TGCGCCAGCGGACTAGCGATTAACAATGAGCAGTTCTTC.

This clone was recorded once. V gene TRBV18 combines with J gene TRBJ1-2; D is undetermined. This CDR3 has 14 residues. V lost 3 bases and J lost 5, with 13 bases in between. CDR1 and CDR2 (germline): KGHSH, LQKENI. This chain's CDR3 is CASSPSSEAYGYTF. CDR3 nucleotides: TGTGCCAGCTCACCGTCCAGCGAGGCTTATGGCTACACCTTC.

V and J are TRBV6-5 and TRBJ2-1; no firm D call. Germline V CDR1 and CDR2: MNHEY, SVGAGI. V was cut by 2 bases and J by 5 bases, with 4 bases left in between. This CDR3 region has 12 residues. The DNA of the CDR3 is TGTGCCAGCAGTTACCCCAACAATGAGCAGTTCTTC. Protein: CASSYPNNEQFF.

V gene TRBV14 combines with J gene TRBJ2-7; D uncertain. The CDR3 extends over 15 amino acids. Germline V gene lookup returns CDR1 SGHDN and CDR2 FVKESK. V was cut by 2 bases and J by 3 bases, with 14 bases left in between. The CDR3 bases are TGTGCCAGCAGCCAACGAACGAGACCCCACTACGAGCAGTACTTC. It specifies CASSQRTRPHYEQYF.

This clone came up once. The same CDR3 arises from other DNA sequences in this sample as well. This chain connects TRBV30 to TRBJ1-5; 8 bases are shared with TRBD1. The CDR3 is 15 amino acids. After removal of 1 base from V and 3 bases from J, the junction contained 5 bases not matched to a gene. Germline CDR1 and CDR2: GTSNPN and SVGIG (reference sequence). CDR3 residues: CAWSAGTGYNQPQHF. In DNA form, the CDR3 reads TGTGCCTGGAGTGCGGGGACAGGTTACAATCAGCCCCAGCATTTT.

The V call is TRBV5-5, the J call TRBJ2-1; 7 bases line up with TRBD1. From germline, CDR1 is SGHKS and CDR2 YYEKEE (reference sequence). V lost 4 bases, J lost 4 bases, and 8 bases stayed unmatched. The CDR3 totals 15 residues. The CDR3 bases are TGTGCCAGCAGCCACCGGGACAGCGAATACAATGAGCAGTTCTTC. This gives the protein CASSHRDSEYNEQFF.

The chain couples TRBV5-8 to TRBJ2-3; D unclear. With 4 bases removed from V and 0 bases from J, the gap between germline ends came to 12 bases. CDR1 and CDR2 from the germline V gene are SGHTS and YDEGEE. The CDR3 length is 15 residues. The CDR3 sequence: CASSPEALSTDTQYF. CDR3 bases: TGTGCCAGCAGCCCGGAAGCCCTAAGCACAGATACGCAGTATTTT.

The table lists this clone with a few counts. The gene calls are TRBV10-1 and TRBJ2-5; no definite D call. This CDR3 comprises 15 residues. V lost 10 bases and J lost 1, with 19 bases in between. Germline CDR1 is WNHNN and CDR2 is SYGVQD (reference sequence). CDR3: CANVGCAEPQETQYF. CDR3 nucleotides: TGCGCCAACGTAGGTTGCGCCGAACCCCAAGAGACCCAGTACTTC.

V gene TRBV2 combines with J gene TRBJ2-7; the match to TRBD2 covers 10 bases. In germline, CDR1 is SNHLY, CDR2 FYNNEI. V dropped 8 bases and J dropped 6; count of bases not matched to a gene: 10. This CDR3 spans 14 amino acids. The CDR3 loop reads CASRSSGRIREQYF. CDR3 bases: TGTGCCAGCCGGTCTAGCGGGAGAATTCGCGAGCAGTACTTC. The full variable domain, rest sourced from reference TRBV2 and TRBJ2-7, is EPEVTQTPSHQVTQMGQEVILRCVPISNHLYFYWYRQILGQKVEFLVSFYNNEISEKSEIFDDQFSVERPDGSNFTLKIRSTKLEDSAMYFCASRSSGRIREQYFGPGTRLTVT.

V usage is TRBV6-5 and J usage is TRBJ2-7; D unclear. Germline V gene lookup returns CDR1 MNHEY and CDR2 SVGAGI. Trimming removed 6 bases at V and 3 bases at J, with 6 bases between. The CDR3 spans 11 residues. The CDR3 DNA reads as TGTGCCAGCAGGTCAGACTACGAGCAGTACTTC. This gives the protein CASRSDYEQYF.

The chain has TRBV19 and TRBJ1-5; 7 bases map to TRBD1. The CDR3 contains 13 residues. Germline values: CDR1 LNHDA, CDR2 SQIVND (reference sequence). Germline trimming cut 5 bases from V and 7 bases from J; bases unmatched to any gene: 5. CDR3 DNA: TGTGCCAGTAGTTACCCAGGGGGGCAGCCCCAGCATTTT. It encodes CASSYPGGQPQHF. Together with reference TRBV19 and TRBJ1-5, the CDR3 gives the full variable domain: DGGITQSPKYLFRKEGQNVTLSCEQNLNHDAMYWYRQDPGQGLRLIYYSQIVNDFQKGDIAEGYSVSREKKESFPLTVTSAQKNPTAFYLCASSYPGGQPQHFGDGTRLSIL.

The chain uses TRBV11-3 and TRBJ2-2, with 10 bases fitting TRBD2. The CDR3 covers 16 residues. The V and J ends lost 2 bases and 5 bases, in that order; junction bases with no gene match: 5. Germline V gene data show CDR1 as SGHNT and CDR2 as YENEEA. CDR3 coding DNA: TGTGCCAGCAGCTTAATTCTAGCGGGAGATACCGGGGAGCTGTTTTTT. The encoded protein is CASSLILAGDTGELFF.

This chain links TRBV19 with TRBJ2-1, with 9 bases aligning to TRBD2. Per the germline V gene, CDR1 is LNHDA and CDR2 is SQIVND (reference sequence). The CDR3 extends over 14 amino acids. V was pared by 3 bases and J by 7 bases, with 4 bases of the junction left unmatched. DNA of the CDR3: TGTGCCAGTAGTATCCCCGGACTAGCGAATGAGCAGTTCTTC. Translating gives CASSIPGLANEQFF.

The J gene is TRBJ2-4, the V gene TRBV12-3 or TRBV12-4; D not certain. Trimming took off 5 bases at V and 3 bases at J, with 5 bases between the two ends. The CDR3 length is 12 residues. DNA of the CDR3: TGTGCCAGCAGTACGGACAAAAACATTCAGTACTTC. Its protein product is CASSTDKNIQYF.

CDR3 nucleotide sequence: TGTGCCAGCAGGAGCGGGACTAGGGTCTACAATGAGCAGTTCTTC. It codes for CASRSGTRVYNEQFF. The chain carries TRBV2 and TRBJ2-1; TRBD2 agrees at 8 bases. The CDR3 is 15 residues long. The junction had 7 bases not matched to a gene; V was cut back by 6 bases and J by 3 bases. Germline V gene sequence: CDR1 SNHLY, CDR2 FYNNEI.

V and J are TRBV2 and TRBJ2-1; 7 bases match TRBD1. V was clipped by 0 bases and J by 2 bases; unmatched bases: 19. This CDR3 spans 21 amino acids. The V gene's germline CDR1 is SNHLY and CDR2 FYNNEI. In DNA, the CDR3 is TGTGCCAGCAGTGAAGCGCTTCGGCGGACAGGCCCCTCTTTGACCTACAATGAGCAGTTCTTC. It yields the protein CASSEALRRTGPSLTYNEQFF.